This passage covers 20 T cell receptor beta chains from one sample sequenced in a study of cytomegalovirus exposure and HLA in healthy donors (dated by TCRdb to about 2017). Library construction relied on the immunoSEQ multiplex PCR assay. For the multiplex PCR, a mixture combining 60 forward primers for TCR Vbeta segments and 13 reverse primers for TCR Jbeta segments was used. As stored in TCRdb, this immuneACCESS dataset retains in-frame rearrangements with V and J assigned. A fraction of the clones does not appear; measured against another copy, unresolved V genes explain less than half of the discrepancy, and the remainder lacks a known reason. Here the sample has about 200,000 clones; roughly 80% occur a single time. The ten largest clonotypes hold roughly 2.5% of the sample. The sample was PBMCs. These receptors were collected from a woman aged 40 to 50 in good health and CMV-seronegative.

A single count supports this clone. The rearrangement joins TRBV19 to TRBJ2-3; weak D call: TRBD1 (5 bases). Per the germline V gene, CDR1 is LNHDA and CDR2 is SQIVND (reference sequence). V lost 1 base and J 7 bases, leaving 15 bases between the germline ends. CDR3 size: 15 residues. CDR3 DNA: TGTGCCAGTAGTATAGCCCAGGGCCGTCCGCATACGCAGTATTTT. This gives the protein CASSIAQGRPHTQYF. The entire variable domain, with the rest obtained from reference TRBV19 and TRBJ2-3, is as follows: DGGITQSPKYLFRKEGQNVTLSCEQNLNHDAMYWYRQDPGQGLRLIYYSQIVNDFQKGDIAEGYSVSREKKESFPLTVTSAQKNPTAFYLCASSIAQGRPHTQYFGPGTRLTVL.

This clone was seen a handful of times. The rearrangement links TRBV6-5 to TRBJ2-5, with 8 bases identical to TRBD2. Germline V lookup: CDR1 MNHEY, CDR2 SVGAGI. The CDR3 consists of 14 residues. After removal of 4 bases from V and 6 bases from J, the junction contained 7 bases not matched to a gene. The CDR3 is CASSLRTGGKTQYF. DNA for the CDR3: TGTGCCAGCAGTTTACGGACGGGGGGGAAGACCCAGTACTTC.

This rearrangement joins TRBV28 to TRBJ2-3; 10 bases are shared with TRBD2. CDR3 length equals 16 residues. The germline V gene has CDR1 MDHEN and CDR2 SYDVKM. V shed 4 bases and J 5 bases; nucleotides not matched to a gene: 9. The CDR3 DNA reads TGTGCCAGCAGTTCCACACTAGCGGGGACGGGAGATACGCAGTATTTT. Amino acids: CASSSTLAGTGDTQYF.

With regard to this clone: Germline and junction disagree at one end, which may indicate a read error. The sample carries other DNA sequences with the same CDR3. V and J are TRBV28 and TRBJ1-5, with D maybe TRBD1 (5 bases). Germline CDR1 is MDHEN and CDR2 is SYDVKM. The CDR3 spans 16 residues. The CDR3 region is CASRLWGRNSNQPQHF. Written as DNA, the CDR3 is TGCGCCAGCAGACTTTGGGGCCGGAACAGCAATCAGCCCCAGCATTTT.

The gene calls are TRBV2 and TRBJ1-5; D gene unclear. This CDR3 comprises 15 residues. The ends were cut back, 6 bases at V and 0 bases at J, with 12 bases in the middle. Germline V gene lookup returns CDR1 SNHLY and CDR2 FYNNEI. CDR3 residues: CASSEDSLSNQPQHF. In nucleotides, the CDR3 is TGTGCCAGCAGCGAGGACTCTCTTAGCAATCAGCCCCAGCATTTT.

Concerning this clone: Because the CDR3 is missing its conserved closing phenylalanine or tryptophan, this is likely a read error. The DNA is omitted, as the CDR3 cannot be located on it reliably, and the CDR3 follows TCRdb's listing. The chain recombines TRBV4-1 with TRBJ1-3. The CDR3 sequence runs 13 residues, both termini included. Germline-derived CDR1 and CDR2 are MGHRA and YSYEKL. The CDR3 loop is CASSQSVLFPYVL.

The chain combines TRBV19 with TRBJ2-3, with TRBD2 matching over 9 bases. Germline V gene data show CDR1 as LNHDA and CDR2 as SQIVND (reference sequence). J was trimmed by 1 base and V by 7 bases; bases with no gene match: 15. The CDR3 runs to 18 residues. Here the CDR3 reads CASTKDRYRLAGTDTQYF. The CDR3 DNA sequence: TGTGCCAGTACTAAGGACAGATACCGACTAGCGGGCACAGATACGCAGTATTTT.

This chain links TRBV2 with TRBJ2-1; maybe TRBD1 (5 bases). The germline V gene encodes CDR1 SNHLY and CDR2 FYNNEI. The V end lost 3 bases, the J end lost 10 bases, and 13 bases lay between the germline ends. The CDR3 is made up of 13 amino acids. In nucleotides, the CDR3 is TGTGCCAGCAGTGAGCAGGGCCTGAGGGAGCAGTTCTTC. Protein sequence: CASSEQGLREQFF.

The chain carries TRBV5-8 and TRBJ2-5, with 7 bases matching TRBD2. This CDR3 has 16 residues. Germline CDR1 SGHTS, CDR2 YDEGEE. Germline trimming cut 0 bases from V and 5 bases from J; bases unmatched to any gene: 10. The CDR3 here is CASSLEVAGVGETQYF. For the CDR3, the DNA is TGTGCCAGCAGCTTGGAGGTGGCGGGAGTAGGGGAGACCCAGTACTTC.

This chain links TRBV5-4 with TRBJ2-7; 13 bases fit TRBD2. The CDR3 sequence is 16 residues long. CDR1 is SGHNT and CDR2 is YYREEE in the germline V gene (reference sequence). The V and J ends lost 0 bases and 5 bases, in that order; junction bases with no gene match: 5. The CDR3 spells CASSLGGLAGFNEQYF. The CDR3 coding sequence is TGTGCCAGCAGCTTGGGGGGACTAGCGGGATTTAACGAGCAGTACTTC.

This chain connects TRBV30 to TRBJ1-3; no definite D call. Germline lookup yields CDR1 GTSNPN and CDR2 SVGIG (reference sequence). The CDR3 consists of 15 residues. V was clipped by 0 bases and J by 3 bases, with 12 bases between them. The CDR3 protein is CAWSVYSGNGNTIYF. Written as DNA, the CDR3 is TGTGCCTGGAGTGTATACAGTGGTAATGGAAACACCATATATTTT.

The rearrangement links TRBV29-1 to TRBJ1-1, with unresolved D. Trimming removed 3 bases at V and 6 bases at J, with 17 bases between. Germline V gives CDR1 SQVTM, CDR2 ANQGSEA. The CDR3 covers 14 residues. CDR3 sequence reads: CSVDSAGFNAEAFF. The CDR3 nucleotides are TGCAGCGTTGATTCGGCGGGTTTTAACGCTGAAGCTTTCTTT.

The rearrangement joins TRBV19 to TRBJ2-7; 10 nucleotides match TRBD2. Per the germline V gene, CDR1 is LNHDA and CDR2 is SQIVND (reference sequence). V lost 5 bases, J lost 2 bases, and 9 bases stayed unmatched. CDR3 size: 16 residues. CDR3 DNA sequence: TGTGCCAGTAGTCCTGGACTAGCGGAGCCCCCCTACGAGCAGTACTTC. Residues: CASSPGLAEPPYEQYF.

V gene TRBV28 combines with J gene TRBJ1-1, with 12 bases aligning to TRBD1. Germline V gene lookup returns CDR1 MDHEN and CDR2 SYDVKM. The CDR3 runs to 16 residues. V was clipped by 4 bases and J by 5 bases; unmatched bases: 8. CDR3 sequence: CASSSGTGGEWTEAFF. The CDR3 nucleotides read TGTGCCAGCAGTTCCGGGACAGGGGGCGAGTGGACTGAAGCTTTCTTT.

This chain links TRBV11-1 with TRBJ1-2, with D possibly matching TRBD1 (5 bases). CDR1 SGHAT and CDR2 FQDESV come from the germline V gene (reference sequence). V dropped 5 bases and J dropped 7 bases, with 11 bases sitting between them. The CDR3 is 12 amino acids. The CDR3 DNA follows: TGTGCCAGCAGCCACGGGACTTCTGGCTACACCTTC. Its translation is CASSHGTSGYTF.

The V call is TRBV10-3, the J call TRBJ1-1; D remains unclear. Germline V gene sequence: CDR1 ENHRY, CDR2 SYGVKD. The length of the CDR3 is 14 residues. Between the trimmed V and J ends, which lost 2 bases and 5 bases, there was a span of 12 bases. The CDR3 spells CAISEQSGWTEAFF. The CDR3 DNA is TGTGCCATCAGTGAGCAATCGGGGTGGACTGAAGCTTTCTTT.

A note on this clone: The germline gene is not matched at one end of the junction; a read error may be the cause. The chain employs TRBV7-9 and TRBJ2-3, with D possibly matching TRBD1 (5 bases). The CDR3 is 19 residues long. The germline gives CDR1 SEHNR, CDR2 FQNEAQ (reference sequence). The CDR3 bases are TGTTCCAGCAGCTCTCCAGGGTGGCGGTGGCAGGTCCTCACAGATACGCAGTATTTT. Translated: CSSSSPGWRWQVLTDTQYF.

This clone is a singleton in its sample. The rearrangement uses TRBV28 and TRBJ2-7, with 9 bases matching TRBD1. V lost 5 bases to trimming and J lost 1 base; unmatched junction nucleotides: 3. CDR1 MDHEN and CDR2 SYDVKM come from the germline V gene. This CDR3 is 14 amino acids long. CDR3 DNA sequence: TGTGCCAGCAGTACAGGGGGCTTATCCTACGAGCAGTACTTC. Amino acids: CASSTGGLSYEQYF. The whole variable domain, filled in from reference TRBV28 and TRBJ2-7, reads DVKVTQSSRYLVKRTGEKVFLECVQDMDHENMFWYRQDPGLGLRLIYFSYDVKMKEKGDIPEGYSVSREKKERFSLILESASTNQTSMYLCASSTGGLSYEQYFGPGTRLTVT.

V is TRBV5-1 and J is TRBJ2-7; 10 bases map to TRBD2. CDR3 length: 15 amino acids. J lost 4 bases, V lost 0 bases, and 4 bases had no gene match. CDR1 is SGHRS, CDR2 YFSETQ, per germline. The CDR3 here is CASSLASGSYYEQYF. The CDR3 bases are TGCGCCAGCAGCTTGGCTAGCGGGAGTTATTACGAGCAGTACTTC.

V is TRBV18 and J is TRBJ2-7; D is possibly TRBD2 (6 bases). CDR3 length equals 14 residues. Trimming cost V 3 bases and J 3 bases, with 12 bases left between them. Germline V gene data show CDR1 as KGHSH and CDR2 as LQKENI. The CDR3 DNA is TGTGCCAGCTCACCCGGGACTTCCATCTACGAGCAGTACTTC. Amino acid sequence: CASSPGTSIYEQYF.